Shown below are 31 T cell receptor beta chains from a single sample sequenced in a study of Ad26.COV2.S vaccination and SARS-CoV-2 variants. Treatment reported: roughly 19 received Ad26.COV2.S at low or high dose, single or two shots; roughly five received placebo; per-sample allocation not given. On day 63 after the first injection, vaccine and placebo recipients gave samples. Profiled with immunoSEQ multiplex PCR; TCRdb holds only in-frame clones, not every one. The table records 300,000 to 400,000 clones, around 89% of them present only once. The sample in question was peripheral blood, obtained in a trial of Ad26.COV2.S vaccine versus placebo. These receptors were collected from a person aged 18-60 years who received the Ad26.COV2.S COVID-19 vaccine or a placebo.

V usage is TRBV7-9 and J usage is TRBJ1-6; D ambiguous. The V end lost 2 bases, the J end lost 9 bases, and 11 bases lay between the germline ends. Per the germline V gene, CDR1 is SEHNR and CDR2 is FQNEAQ (reference sequence). The CDR3 sequence is 14 residues long. The CDR3 region has the DNA TGTGCCAGCAGCTTATCGGGGAGAGCTTCACCCCTCCACTTT. Protein sequence: CASSLSGRASPLHF.

V usage is TRBV13 and J usage is TRBJ2-1; D remains unclear. V lost 5 bases to trimming and J lost 5 bases, with 13 bases between them. The CDR3 consists of 14 residues. Germline loops: CDR1 PRHDT, CDR2 FYEKMQ (reference sequence). CDR3 DNA: TGTGCCAGCAGCCTCCCGGGTCACGACAATGAGCAGTTCTTC. Protein product: CASSLPGHDNEQFF. Based on the CDR3 plus reference TRBV13 and TRBJ2-1, the full variable domain is AAGVIQSPRHLIKEKRETATLKCYPIPRHDTVYWYQQGPGQDPQFLISFYEKMQSDKGSIPDRFSAQQFSDYHSELNMSSLELGDSALYFCASSLPGHDNEQFFGPGTRLTVL.

V gene TRBV12-3 or TRBV12-4 combines with J gene TRBJ2-7; no reliable D call. The ends were cut back, 3 bases at V and 3 bases at J, with 6 bases in the middle. The CDR3 runs 12 residues. CDR3 nucleotide sequence: TGTGCCAGCAGTTTTGGCGGCTACGAGCAGTACTTC. It specifies CASSFGGYEQYF.

The rearrangement joins TRBV5-1 to TRBJ2-1; 7 bases line up with TRBD1. CDR1 and CDR2 from the germline V gene are SGHRS and YFSETQ. Trimming took 3 bases from V and 0 from J; bases not matched to a gene: 3. This CDR3 contains 15 residues. This CDR3 is CASSSGTASYNEQFF. CDR3 bases: TGCGCCAGCAGCTCCGGGACAGCCTCCTACAATGAGCAGTTCTTC.

The V gene is TRBV21-1, the J gene TRBJ1-4. TRBV21-1 corresponds to a pseudogene. The CDR3 is 16 amino acids. As DNA, the CDR3 is TGTGCCAGCAGCAAAGCGTCGTGGGTTACTAATGAAAAACTGTTTTTT. Translation: CASSKASWVTNEKLFF.

The V gene is TRBV27, the J gene TRBJ2-7; D call uncertain. The germline V and J ends were trimmed by 5 bases and 3 bases, with 11 bases remaining between them. The CDR3 totals 13 residues. Germline loops: CDR1 MNHEY, CDR2 SMNVEV (reference sequence). CDR3: CASSPPPFYEQYF. The CDR3 bases are TGTGCCAGCAGTCCGCCACCATTCTACGAGCAGTACTTC.

The genes are TRBV5-1 and TRBJ1-3, with unresolved D. The CDR3 runs 16 residues. Germline values: CDR1 SGHRS, CDR2 YFSETQ. V dropped 0 bases and J dropped 0 bases, with 10 bases sitting between them. This CDR3 is CASSLVSGLSGNTIYF. The CDR3 bases are TGCGCCAGCAGCTTGGTGTCGGGTCTCTCTGGAAACACCATATATTTT. The full variable domain, in which reference TRBV5-1 and TRBJ1-3 provide the parts outside the CDR3, is KAGVTQTPRYLIKTRGQQVTLSCSPISGHRSVSWYQQTPGQGLQFLFEYFSETQRNKGNFPGRFSGRQFSNSRSEMNVSTLELGDSALYLCASSLVSGLSGNTIYFGEGSWLTVV.

V and J are TRBV4-1 and TRBJ1-2, with unresolved D. The CDR3 loop spans 14 amino acids. CDR1 is MGHRA and CDR2 is YSYEKL in the germline V gene. With 1 base removed from V and 4 bases from J, the gap between germline ends came to 10 bases. In nucleotides, the CDR3 is TGCGCCAGCAGCCAAGCCGAGGGCCCCTATGGCTACACCTTC. Its protein is CASSQAEGPYGYTF.

The V gene is TRBV7-3, the J gene TRBJ2-2; D might be TRBD2 (6 bases). The ends were cut back, 2 bases at V and 5 bases at J, with 9 bases in the middle. Looked up from germline, CDR1 is SGHTA and CDR2 is FQGTGA. This CDR3 has 14 amino acids. The CDR3 spells CASSLAGPTGELFF. In nucleotides, the CDR3 is TGTGCCAGCAGCTTAGCGGGACCGACCGGGGAGCTGTTTTTT.

This clone was seen repeatedly, ten times or more. The chain employs TRBV19 and TRBJ1-2, with D unresolved. The CDR3 is made up of 14 amino acids. V was clipped by 4 bases and J by 0 bases, with 9 bases between them. Germline CDR1 reads LNHDA; CDR2 reads SQIVND (reference sequence). The CDR3 DNA sequence: TGTGCCAGTAGTAAAGGGAAAACTAACTATGGCTACACCTTC. This encodes CASSKGKTNYGYTF.

This chain links TRBV3-1 (or the pseudogene TRBV3-2) with TRBJ1-6, with D hard to call. The CDR3 has 15 residues. Deletions cut 0 bases from V and 7 bases from J, with 10 bases between. Germline CDR1 is LGHDT and CDR2 is YNNKEL (reference sequence). CDR3 coding DNA: TGTGCCAGCAGCCAAGAAGGCGGGAACAATTCACCCCTCCACTTT. This codes for CASSQEGGNNSPLHF.

This clone has just one count. This sequence joins TRBV27 and TRBJ1-2, with a tentative D call TRBD1 (6 bases). The CDR3 sequence is 13 residues long. The ends were cut back, 6 bases at V and 4 bases at J, with 12 bases in the middle. CDR1 is MNHEY, CDR2 SMNVEV, per germline (reference sequence). CDR3 DNA: TGTGCCAGCAGACTCTCAGGGGCCTATGGCTACACCTTC. Translated: CASRLSGAYGYTF.

The genes are TRBV20-1 and TRBJ2-7; TRBD1 matches 9 bases. The germline V gene encodes CDR1 DFQATT and CDR2 SNEGSKA (reference sequence). The CDR3 contains 13 residues. V was clipped by 6 bases and J by 6 bases; unmatched bases: 9. The CDR3 spells CSASRDREAEQYF. The DNA for the CDR3 is TGCAGTGCGAGTCGGGACAGGGAAGCCGAGCAGTACTTC.

The chain uses TRBV28 and TRBJ1-3, with a possible D match to TRBD1 (5 bases). V dropped 8 bases and J dropped 0 bases, with 14 bases sitting between them. The CDR3 runs 15 residues. Germline CDR1 reads MDHEN; CDR2 reads SYDVKM. In nucleotides, the CDR3 is TGTGCCAGCGGGAGCAGGGCCCCCTCTGGAAACACCATATATTTT. As protein: CASGSRAPSGNTIYF. Full variable domain (rest looked up from reference TRBV28 and TRBJ1-3): DVKVTQSSRYLVKRTGEKVFLECVQDMDHENMFWYRQDPGLGLRLIYFSYDVKMKEKGDIPEGYSVSREKKERFSLILESASTNQTSMYLCASGSRAPSGNTIYFGEGSWLTVV.

The chain recombines TRBV10-3 with TRBJ1-2, with D uncertain. The germline V gene encodes CDR1 ENHRY and CDR2 SYGVKD. This CDR3 has 15 residues. V lost 5 bases and J lost 2, with 15 bases in between. This chain's CDR3 is CAISSSGWENYGYTF. The CDR3 nucleotides read TGTGCCATCAGTTCATCGGGGTGGGAGAACTATGGCTACACCTTC.

In the case of this clone: Other DNA sequences in this sample translate to the same CDR3. The chain uses TRBV6-5 and TRBJ1-1, with 10 bases identical to TRBD1. V trimming: 2 bases; J trimming: 0 bases; junction bases outside the gene matches: 3. The CDR3 consists of 16 residues. Germline V gene lookup returns CDR1 MNHEY and CDR2 SVGAGI. This CDR3 reads CASSYTGQGLNTEAFF. DNA of the CDR3: TGTGCCAGCAGTTACACGGGACAGGGGTTGAACACTGAAGCTTTCTTT.

This chain joins TRBV11-2 and TRBJ1-2; TRBD1 matches 10 bases. V shed 1 base, J shed 8 bases, and the junction held 4 bases outside the gene matches. This CDR3 comprises 14 residues. CDR1 and CDR2 (germline): SGHAT, FQNNGV. The CDR3 sequence is CASSLGQGALGYTF. The CDR3 DNA reads TGTGCCAGCAGCTTAGGACAGGGGGCGCTCGGCTACACCTTC.

The rearrangement uses TRBV30 and TRBJ2-2; TRBD2 might be the D (6 bases). CDR1 and CDR2 (germline): GTSNPN, SVGIG (reference sequence). This CDR3 comprises 16 residues. The ends were cut back, 5 bases at V and 1 base at J, with 17 bases in the middle. For the CDR3, the DNA is TGTGCCTGGGATGTGGGGGGAGGCAGGAACACCGGGGAGCTGTTTTTT. Amino acids: CAWDVGGGRNTGELFF.

The gene calls are TRBV7-2 and TRBJ1-5; D is uncertain. Germline V gene data show CDR1 as SGHTA and CDR2 as FQGNSA. Trimming removed 5 bases from V and 2 bases from J, with 13 bases in between. This CDR3 has 15 amino acids. DNA of the CDR3: TGTGCCAGCAGCCGGCGGACTTCTCGCAATCAGCCCCAGCATTTT. It translates to CASSRRTSRNQPQHF.

This clone appeared a single time. The identical CDR3 is also encoded by other nucleotide sequences in the sample. This chain connects TRBV9 to TRBJ2-7; D tentatively reads TRBD1 or TRBD2 (5 bases each). The ends were cut back, 0 bases at V and 3 bases at J, with 10 bases in the middle. Germline V gene sequence: CDR1 SGDLS, CDR2 YYNGEE. The CDR3 sequence is 14 residues long. In DNA, the CDR3 is TGTGCCAGCAGCGTAGGGGGGACCAACTACGAGCAGTACTTC. As protein: CASSVGGTNYEQYF.

Of note for this clone: The sample has other DNA sequences that encode this CDR3 too. The chain recombines TRBV18 with TRBJ2-2; D unclear. This CDR3 has 13 amino acids. Germline V lookup: CDR1 KGHSH, CDR2 LQKENI. V lost 3 bases to trimming and J lost 1 base, with 3 bases between them. DNA of the CDR3: TGTGCCAGCTCACCGTTGAACACCGGGGAGCTGTTTTTT. This encodes CASSPLNTGELFF.

V usage is TRBV7-9 and J usage is TRBJ1-1; 8 nucleotides match TRBD1. Unmatched junction bases numbered 5, after V lost 3 bases and J lost 8 bases. This CDR3 comprises 13 residues. Germline V gene lookup returns CDR1 SEHNR and CDR2 FQNEAQ (reference sequence). The CDR3 sequence is CASSFDRGAEAFF. CDR3 nucleotides: TGTGCCAGCAGCTTTGACAGGGGTGCCGAAGCTTTCTTT.

Turning to this clone: The sample has other DNA sequences that encode this CDR3 too. The rearrangement links TRBV18 to TRBJ1-2, with TRBD1 matching 9 bases. Germline CDR1 is KGHSH and CDR2 is LQKENI. J lost 2 bases, V lost 3 bases, and 1 base had no gene match. The CDR3 is 14 amino acids. Here the CDR3 DNA reads TGTGCCAGCTCACCGGGGACAGGGAACTATGGCTACACCTTC. Translating gives CASSPGTGNYGYTF.

The chain employs TRBV11-3 and TRBJ2-7; possibly TRBD1 for D (6 bases). This CDR3 region has 15 residues. V was pared by 6 bases and J by 3 bases, with 18 bases between. Per germline, CDR1 SGHNT and CDR2 YENEEA. The CDR3 region has the DNA TGTGCCAGCAGAGCTACAGGGAAAGTGGTCTACGAGCAGTACTTC. Translating gives CASRATGKVVYEQYF.

The gene calls are TRBV7-3 and TRBJ1-5; TRBD1 matches at 10 bases. Germline CDR1 SGHTA, CDR2 FQGTGA. CDR3 length equals 19 residues. The J segment lost 1 base and the V segment lost 0 bases, leaving 9 bases of the junction unmatched. CDR3 protein: CASSLTQGQGVESNQPQHF. The CDR3 nucleotides read TGTGCCAGCAGCTTAACGCAAGGACAGGGGGTTGAGAGCAATCAGCCCCAGCATTTT.

In DNA form, the CDR3 reads TGTGCCAGCAGGCCGACTAGCGGGGATCTCGGGGGGACCCAGTACTTC. Translating it yields CASRPTSGDLGGTQYF. The V call is TRBV2, the J call TRBJ2-5, with TRBD2 identical over 11 bases. This CDR3 spans 16 amino acids. Germline CDR1 and CDR2: SNHLY and FYNNEI. V dropped 6 bases and J dropped 7; count of bases not matched to a gene: 13.

This chain uses TRBV7-2 with TRBJ2-7, with 11 bases identical to TRBD1. The CDR3 has 16 residues. With V trimmed by 1 base and J by 3 bases, 5 bases remained unmatched. Germline lookup yields CDR1 SGHTA and CDR2 FQGNSA. In DNA, the CDR3 is TGTGCCAGCAGCTTAGGTGGACAGGGGGCAATCTACGAGCAGTACTTC. Its translation is CASSLGGQGAIYEQYF. Full variable domain (rest looked up from reference TRBV7-2 and TRBJ2-7): GAGVSQSPSNKVTEKGKDVELRCDPISGHTALYWYRQSLGQGLEFLIYFQGNSAPDKSGLPSDRFSAERTGGSVSTLTIQRTQQEDSAVYLCASSLGGQGAIYEQYFGPGTRLTVT.

The V and J genes are TRBV3-1 (or the pseudogene TRBV3-2) and TRBJ2-1; no clear D. The CDR3 is 16 amino acids. V was clipped by 5 bases and J by 0 bases, with 14 bases between them. CDR1 is LGHDT, CDR2 YNNKEL, per germline (reference sequence). CDR3 nucleotides: TGTGCCAGCAGCAAATACTACATTAGCTCCTACAATGAGCAGTTCTTC. Protein: CASSKYYISSYNEQFF.

The V and J genes are TRBV27 and TRBJ1-1; the D gene is possibly TRBD1 (6 bases). This CDR3 is built from 16 residues. The germline V and J ends were trimmed by 5 bases and 4 bases, with 20 bases remaining between them. Germline V CDR1 and CDR2: MNHEY, SMNVEV (reference sequence). As DNA, the CDR3 is TGTGCCAGCAGTCCGGGACAAGCTCCTATGCCCACTGAAGCTTTCTTT. It codes for CASSPGQAPMPTEAFF.

The gene calls are TRBV9 and TRBJ2-7; 7 bases match TRBD2. This CDR3 is 14 amino acids long. Germline CDR1 reads SGDLS; CDR2 reads YYNGEE. V shed 4 bases, J shed 6 bases, and the junction held 10 bases outside the gene matches. The CDR3 DNA is TGTGCCAGCAGCAAACTGACTAGCAATAGCGAGCAGTACTTC. Protein product: CASSKLTSNSEQYF. The whole variable domain, filled in from reference TRBV9 and TRBJ2-7, reads DSGVTQTPKHLITATGQRVTLRCSPRSGDLSVYWYQQSLDQGLQFLIQYYNGEERAKGNILERFSAQQFPDLHSELNLSSLELGDSALYFCASSKLTSNSEQYFGPGTRLTVT.

For this clone: Distinct nucleotide sequences in the sample also encode this CDR3. The chain links TRBV7-2 to TRBJ2-1; D call uncertain. CDR1 SGHTA and CDR2 FQGNSA come from the germline V gene. The V gene lost 0 bases and the J gene lost 0 bases, with 6 bases spanning the gap. This CDR3 spans 15 amino acids. The CDR3 region has the DNA TGTGCCAGCAGCTTAGCCAGGAGCTCCTACAATGAGCAGTTCTTC. Translating it yields CASSLARSSYNEQFF.